This T cell receptor beta chain emerged from a study of blood T cell repertoires in COVID-19. Overall study context: Sample material is recorded as cDNA or gDNA derived from T cells, B-cell-depleted T cells, or PBMCs.

In the authors' methods: Reference gene primer amplification gave estimated nucleated cell counts. The repertoire was sequenced with immunoSEQ multiplex PCR; TCRdb's copy has only in-frame clones and lacks some. D and trimming were read from the DNA, whereas the V and J calls and clone size are those reported in that table. The sample carries tens of thousands of clones, 84% recorded once. This CDR3 is built from 13 residues. The germline V and J ends were trimmed by 5 bases and 5 bases, with 12 bases remaining between them. Germline lookup yields CDR1 SNHLY and CDR2 FYNNEI. This chain connects TRBV2 to TRBJ1-1, with D tentatively TRBD1 (5 bases). This clonotype was sampled from a man aged 50-60 years with acute or convalescent COVID-19. Sample: peripheral blood. The CDR3 DNA reads as TGTGCCAGCAGTAGCCAGGGTGGGACTGAAGCTTTCTTT. Translation: CASSSQGGTEAFF.